These 5 T cell receptor beta chains were sequenced from one sample in a study of T-cell memory formation after mild COVID-19. MiXCR, run by TCRdb on the 5' RACE reads, gives a single entry per CDR3 protein. Of more than 80,000 distinct CDR3 sequences in the sample, around 12% were seen once. Specimen: PBMCs or a T cell subset sorted from them (not recorded which). The receptors stem from an adult woman who had mild COVID-19 (a few samples of this study predate the infection). Cell type and time point are not known.

The sample holds a few counts of this clonotype. The gene calls are TRBV4-3 and TRBJ2-7; D gene uncertain. In germline, CDR1 is LGHNA, CDR2 YSLEER. V lost 0 bases to trimming and J lost 3 bases, with 9 bases between them. The CDR3 runs to 14 residues. CDR3 nucleotides: TGCGCCAGCAGCCAAGATCGGGCCCTCTACGAGCAGTACTTC. It encodes CASSQDRALYEQYF.

This chain uses TRBV9 with TRBJ2-1; possible D gene TRBD2, 6 bases. Germline V gives CDR1 SGDLS, CDR2 YYNGEE. The CDR3 has 16 amino acids. Trimming took off 4 bases at V and 0 bases at J, with 14 bases between the two ends. The CDR3 bases are TGTGCCAGCAGCACATCGGGACTCGCCTCCTACAATGAGCAGTTCTTC. Its translation: CASSTSGLASYNEQFF.

This chain's CDR3 is CASSPGQHSNQETQYF. Here the CDR3 DNA reads TGTGCCAGCAGCCCCGGACAGCACTCGAACCAAGAGACCCAGTACTTC. The genes are TRBV7-9 and TRBJ2-5, with D possibly being TRBD1 (6 bases). The germline V gene encodes CDR1 SEHNR and CDR2 FQNEAQ (reference sequence). The CDR3 runs 16 residues. V gave up 5 bases and J gave up 0 bases, with 16 bases separating them.

This clonotype appeared a few times. This chain uses TRBV7-2 with TRBJ2-3, with 7 bases identical to TRBD2. V dropped 6 bases and J dropped 2; count of bases not matched to a gene: 8. From germline, CDR1 is SGHTA and CDR2 FQGNSA. The CDR3 extends over 15 amino acids. The CDR3 is CASSRPGLITDTQYF. CDR3 coding DNA: TGTGCCAGCAGTCGACCGGGACTAATCACAGATACGCAGTATTTT.

This clonotype showed up many times. The V call is TRBV7-9, the J call TRBJ2-5; possible D gene TRBD1, 6 bases. Germline lookup yields CDR1 SEHNR and CDR2 FQNEAQ (reference sequence). V was clipped by 5 bases and J by 1 base, with 17 bases between them. CDR3 length equals 16 residues. The CDR3 sequence is CASSPLRGQTQETQYF. The CDR3 DNA sequence: TGTGCCAGCAGCCCACTCCGAGGACAGACCCAAGAGACCCAGTACTTC.